This T cell receptor beta chain is drawn from a study of CD8+CD57+ T cells in acquired aplastic anemia. At the level of the study: DNA from sorted CD4+ and CD8+ cells averaged around 3 ug. Around 11 million reads were obtained on average for healthy donor CD4+ cells.

TCR beta VDJ and CDR3 profiling used genomic DNA as template. In TCRdb, the reads were re-called with MiXCR into one record per CDR3 protein. This table holds 150,000 or so distinct CDR3 sequences, about 60% found once. Germline V lookup: CDR1 DFQATT, CDR2 SNEGSKA (reference sequence). The V gene lost 5 bases and the J gene lost 4 bases, with 19 bases spanning the gap. This CDR3 is built from 15 residues. This chain links TRBV20-1 with TRBJ2-3; a possible D gene is TRBD2 (6 bases). This TCR was sampled from a human donor in good health. Sequencing was performed on sorted CD4+, CD8+, or CD8+CD57+ T cells (not recorded which) from PBMCs. DNA for the CDR3: TGCAGTGCTGCTAGAGGTGGCGGGGCCTCAGATACGCAGTATTTT. This encodes CSAARGGGASDTQYF.